The 6 T cell receptor beta chains in this list originate from one sample, sequenced in a study of blood T cell repertoires in COVID-19. Assay: immunoSEQ multiplex PCR; the TCRdb copy retains only in-frame clones and omits some. This table holds around 140,000 clones, 85% to 90% found once. The sequencing input was peripheral blood. Receptor source: a man aged 50 or older with active or convalescent COVID-19.

The V gene is TRBV7-2, the J gene TRBJ1-5; TRBD1 might be the D (6 bases). In germline, CDR1 is SGHTA, CDR2 FQGNSA. The CDR3 has 13 amino acids. The V gene lost 4 bases and the J gene lost 6 bases, with 10 bases spanning the gap. The CDR3 region has the DNA TGTGCCAGCAGCTCTCACAGGGCTCAGCCCCAGCATTTT. Its translation is CASSSHRAQPQHF.

This chain uses TRBV7-2 with TRBJ2-7, with TRBD1 matching 8 bases. The trim removed 3 bases at V and 3 bases at J, leaving 7 bases unmatched. The CDR3 contains 15 residues. Germline CDR1 reads SGHTA; CDR2 reads FQGNSA. The CDR3 bases are TGTGCCAGCAGCTTCGCCGGACAGGGTTACTACGAGCAGTACTTC. Its translation: CASSFAGQGYYEQYF. Looking up the rest from reference TRBV7-2 and TRBJ2-7 gives the full variable domain: GAGVSQSPSNKVTEKGKDVELRCDPISGHTALYWYRQSLGQGLEFLIYFQGNSAPDKSGLPSDRFSAERTGGSVSTLTIQRTQQEDSAVYLCASSFAGQGYYEQYFGPGTRLTVT.

The chain has TRBV10-3 and TRBJ1-2; 7 nucleotides agree with TRBD1. The V gene end was trimmed by 0 bases and the J gene end by 4 bases; junction bases not matched to a gene: 11. This CDR3 is 17 amino acids long. The germline gives CDR1 ENHRY, CDR2 SYGVKD. CDR3 DNA: TGTGCCATCAGTGAGTCAATTGACAGGGCGGGTAGCTATGGCTACACCTTC. Its translation: CAISESIDRAGSYGYTF.

The chain recombines TRBV11-2 with TRBJ1-4; 7 positions match TRBD1. Trimming cost V 5 bases and J 6 bases; bases outside gene matches: 9. The CDR3 spans 15 residues. Germline V gene data show CDR1 as SGHAT and CDR2 as FQNNGV. CDR3 loop: CASSLTGTAYEKLFF. CDR3 bases: TGTGCCAGCAGCCTCACCGGGACAGCATATGAAAAACTGTTTTTT.

The CDR3 protein is CASSLDGGETQYF. The CDR3 DNA is TGCGCCAGCAGCTTGGACGGCGGAGAGACCCAGTACTTC. This rearrangement joins TRBV5-1 to TRBJ2-5, with D uncertain. V dropped 0 bases and J dropped 4 bases, with 7 bases sitting between them. The CDR3 contains 13 residues. Germline V gives CDR1 SGHRS, CDR2 YFSETQ.

V and J are TRBV20-1 and TRBJ1-2; D ambiguous. Trimming shortened V by 3 bases and J by 12 bases, and 14 bases separated the two germline ends. There are 11 residues in the CDR3. Germline V CDR1 and CDR2: DFQATT, SNEGSKA (reference sequence). CDR3 in amino acids: CSASSGFGDTF. CDR3 sequence (DNA): TGCAGTGCTAGCTCGGGGTTCGGTGACACCTTC.